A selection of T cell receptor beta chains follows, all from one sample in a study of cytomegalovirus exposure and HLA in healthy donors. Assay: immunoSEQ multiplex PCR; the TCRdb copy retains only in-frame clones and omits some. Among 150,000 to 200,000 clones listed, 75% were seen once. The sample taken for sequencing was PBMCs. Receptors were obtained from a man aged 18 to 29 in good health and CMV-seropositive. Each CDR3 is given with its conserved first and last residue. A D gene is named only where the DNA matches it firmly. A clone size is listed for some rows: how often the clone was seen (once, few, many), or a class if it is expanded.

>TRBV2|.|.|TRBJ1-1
CASIQGAAFF
TGTGCCAGCATCCAGGGTGCGGCTTTCTTT
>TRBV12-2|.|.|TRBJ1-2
CASRLYGTARYGYTF
TGTGCAAGTCGCTTATATGGGACAGCTAGGTATGGCTACACCTTC
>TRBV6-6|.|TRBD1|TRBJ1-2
CASRIQGAYGYTF
TGTGCCAGCAGAATACAGGGGGCCTATGGCTACACCTTC
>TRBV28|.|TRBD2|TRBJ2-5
CASSRGLAGEGGQETQYF
TGTGCCAGCAGTCGTGGACTAGCGGGAGAAGGAGGACAAGAGACCCAGTACTTC
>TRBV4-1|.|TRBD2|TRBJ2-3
CASSQNRGLASTDTQYF
TGCGCCAGCAGCCAGAACAGAGGACTAGCGAGCACAGATACGCAGTATTTT
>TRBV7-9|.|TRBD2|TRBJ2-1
CASSLAVAGRRDEQFF
TGTGCCAGCAGCTTAGCGGTAGCGGGGAGGCGTGATGAGCAGTTCTTC
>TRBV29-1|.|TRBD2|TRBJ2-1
CSVELAGFYNEQFF
TGCAGCGTTGAACTAGCGGGCTTCTACAATGAGCAGTTCTTC
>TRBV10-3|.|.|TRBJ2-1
CAISVGLGSSYNEQFF
TGTGCCATCAGTGTGGGACTCGGGAGCTCCTACAATGAGCAGTTCTTC
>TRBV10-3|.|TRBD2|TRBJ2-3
CAISREREVFADTQYF
TGTGCCATCAGTCGCGAGCGGGAGGTCTTCGCAGATACGCAGTATTTT
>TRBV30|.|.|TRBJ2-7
CAWSVLSFREQYF
TGTGCCTGGAGTGTACTCTCGTTCCGCGAGCAGTACTTC
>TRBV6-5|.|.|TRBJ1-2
CASSPIQGGGGYPF
TGTGCCAGCAGCCCCATTCAGGGAGGAGGAGGCTACCCCTTC
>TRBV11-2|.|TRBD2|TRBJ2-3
CASSVLGTSGPGTDTQYF
TGTGCCAGCAGTGTCTTGGGGACTAGCGGGCCTGGCACAGATACGCAGTATTTT
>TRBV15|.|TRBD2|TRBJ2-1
CATSTNSGGPYNEQFF
TGTGCCACCAGCACCAATTCGGGAGGGCCATACAATGAGCAGTTCTTC
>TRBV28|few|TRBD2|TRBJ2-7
CASKGGLGAGAEEQYF
TGTGCCAGCAAGGGGGGACTAGGTGCGGGAGCGGAGGAGCAGTACTTC
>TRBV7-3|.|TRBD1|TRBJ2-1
CASSLNRGTYNEQFF
TGTGCCAGCAGCCTCAACAGGGGGACGTACAATGAGCAGTTCTTC
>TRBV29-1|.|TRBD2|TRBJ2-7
CSVRHGTSGSYEQYF
TGCAGCGTTCGCCACGGGACTAGCGGTTCCTACGAGCAGTACTTC
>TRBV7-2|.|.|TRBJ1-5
CASSFLQYNQPQHF
TGTGCCAGCAGCTTTTTACAGTACAATCAGCCCCAGCATTTT
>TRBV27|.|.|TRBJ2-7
CASSPDAGRVASAYEQYF
TGTGCCAGCAGTCCCGATGCGGGTAGGGTTGCTTCGGCCTACGAGCAGTACTTC
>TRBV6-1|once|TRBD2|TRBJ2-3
CASSELAGGSTDTQYF
TGTGCCAGCAGTGAACTCGCGGGAGGATCCACAGATACGCAGTATTTT
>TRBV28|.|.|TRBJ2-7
CASKVRTTYEQYF
TGTGCCAGCAAGGTCCGTACTACCTACGAGCAGTACTTC
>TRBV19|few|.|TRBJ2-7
CASSIPGVTGRSYEQYF
TGTGCCAGTAGTATACCCGGAGTGACAGGCCGCTCCTACGAGCAGTACTTC
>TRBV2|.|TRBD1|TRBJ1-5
CASSGQGGAGQPQHF
TGTGCCAGCAGTGGACAGGGAGGAGCAGGTCAGCCCCAGCATTTT
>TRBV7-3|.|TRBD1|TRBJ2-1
CASSQTPDRANEQFF
TGTGCCAGCAGCCAAACCCCCGACAGGGCGAATGAGCAGTTCTTC
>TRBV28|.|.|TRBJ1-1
CASSLPGSGSSTEAFF
TGTGCCAGCAGCCTCCCGGGATCCGGGTCTAGCACTGAAGCTTTCTTT
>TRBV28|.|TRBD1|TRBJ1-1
CASGTGVTEAFF
TGTGCCAGCGGGACAGGGGTCACTGAAGCTTTCTTT
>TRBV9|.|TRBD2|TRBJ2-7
CASSVDPAGPYEQYF
TGTGCCAGCAGCGTAGACCCAGCGGGACCCTACGAGCAGTACTTC
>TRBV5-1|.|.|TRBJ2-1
CASSGSGSNNEQFF
TGCGCCAGCAGCGGGAGCGGATCAAACAATGAGCAGTTCTTC
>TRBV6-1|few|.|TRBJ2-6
CASKLSGANVLTF
TGTGCCAGCAAGCTCTCTGGGGCCAACGTCCTGACTTTC
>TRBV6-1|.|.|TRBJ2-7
CASSGTWGGYEQYF
TGTGCCAGCAGTGGGACATGGGGAGGCTACGAGCAGTACTTC
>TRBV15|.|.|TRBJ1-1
CATSVFRDTEAFF
TGTGCCACCAGCGTCTTCAGGGACACTGAAGCTTTCTTT
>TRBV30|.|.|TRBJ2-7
CAWSVGASGPSYEQYF
TGTGCCTGGAGTGTAGGGGCCTCAGGTCCATCCTACGAGCAGTACTTC
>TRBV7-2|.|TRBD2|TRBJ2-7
CASSSYRSGLYEQYF
TGTGCCAGCAGCTCCTACCGTAGCGGGCTCTACGAGCAGTACTTC
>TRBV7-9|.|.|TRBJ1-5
CASSSGLVGSQPQHF
TGTGCCAGCAGCTCGGGACTGGTCGGGAGTCAGCCCCAGCATTTT
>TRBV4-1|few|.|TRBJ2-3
CASSQDPSPVTDTQYF
TGCGCCAGCAGCCAAGATCCCTCTCCAGTCACAGATACGCAGTATTTT
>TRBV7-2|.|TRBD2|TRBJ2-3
CASSGRLAGDTQYF
TGTGCCAGCAGCGGCAGACTAGCGGGAGATACGCAGTATTTT
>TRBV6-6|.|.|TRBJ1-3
CASSLPQTSGNTIYF
TGTGCCAGCAGCCTCCCACAGACCTCTGGAAACACCATATATTTT
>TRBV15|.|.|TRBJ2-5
CATSRDSRGEETQYF
TGTGCCACCAGCAGAGATTCCAGGGGGGAAGAGACCCAGTACTTC
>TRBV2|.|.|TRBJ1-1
CATQKQGRTEAFF
TGTGCCACACAGAAACAGGGTCGCACTGAAGCTTTCTTT
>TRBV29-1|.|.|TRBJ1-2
CSVEVPTRGGGYTF
TGCAGCGTTGAAGTTCCGACCCGGGGAGGTGGCTACACCTTC
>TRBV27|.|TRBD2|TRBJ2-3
CASRDTLLAGGPVSTDTQYF
TGTGCCAGCAGGGATACCCTACTAGCGGGAGGGCCGGTTAGCACAGATACGCAGTATTTT
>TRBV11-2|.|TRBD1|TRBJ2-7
CASSFLDRGSYEQYF
TGTGCCAGCAGCTTCCTGGACAGGGGTTCCTACGAGCAGTACTTC
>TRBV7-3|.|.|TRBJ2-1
CASSPIGIGGDEQFF
TGTGCCAGCAGCCCTATAGGCATCGGAGGGGATGAGCAGTTCTTC
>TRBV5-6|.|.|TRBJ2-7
CASSFNTVFDEQYF
TGTGCCAGCAGCTTTAATACGGTTTTCGACGAGCAGTACTTC
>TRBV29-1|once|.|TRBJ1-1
CSGDGGYTEAFF
TGCAGCGGCGACGGGGGGTACACTGAAGCTTTCTTT
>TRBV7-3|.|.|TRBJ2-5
CASSLVNGETQYF
TGTGCCAGCAGCTTAGTAAACGGGGAGACCCAGTACTTC
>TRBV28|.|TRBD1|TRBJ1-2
CASSPRTGPNYGYTF
TGTGCCAGCAGTCCTCGGACAGGGCCGAACTATGGCTACACCTTC
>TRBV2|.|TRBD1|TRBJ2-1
CASRDRGGHNEQFF
TGTGCCAGCAGGGACAGGGGGGGTCACAATGAGCAGTTCTTC
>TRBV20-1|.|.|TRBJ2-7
CSAGPDEQYF
TGCAGTGCTGGCCCTGACGAGCAGTACTTC
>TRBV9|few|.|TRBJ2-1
CASSFAEVSYNEQFF
TGTGCCAGCAGCTTCGCGGAGGTGTCCTACAATGAGCAGTTCTTC